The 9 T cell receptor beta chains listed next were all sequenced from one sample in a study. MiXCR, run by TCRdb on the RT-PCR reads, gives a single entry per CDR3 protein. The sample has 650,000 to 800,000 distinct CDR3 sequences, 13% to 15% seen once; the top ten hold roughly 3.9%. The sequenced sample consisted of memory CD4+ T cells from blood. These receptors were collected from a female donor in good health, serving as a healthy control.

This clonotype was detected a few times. The CDR3, as DNA: TGCAGTGCTGTCCGGACAGCGGATTCACCCCTCCACTTT. It encodes CSAVRTADSPLHF. The chain is built from TRBV20-1 and TRBJ1-6; possible D gene TRBD1, 6 bases. Germline V gives CDR1 DFQATT, CDR2 SNEGSKA (reference sequence). V lost 5 bases to trimming and J lost 8 bases, with 13 bases between them. The CDR3 runs 13 residues.

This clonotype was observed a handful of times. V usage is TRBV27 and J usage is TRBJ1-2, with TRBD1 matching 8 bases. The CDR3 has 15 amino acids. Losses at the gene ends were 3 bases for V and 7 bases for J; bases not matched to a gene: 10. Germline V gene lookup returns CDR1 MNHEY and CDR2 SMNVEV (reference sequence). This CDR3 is CASSFLSSGQGGYTF. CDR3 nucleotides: TGTGCCAGCAGTTTCCTCTCCTCTGGACAGGGTGGCTACACCTTC.

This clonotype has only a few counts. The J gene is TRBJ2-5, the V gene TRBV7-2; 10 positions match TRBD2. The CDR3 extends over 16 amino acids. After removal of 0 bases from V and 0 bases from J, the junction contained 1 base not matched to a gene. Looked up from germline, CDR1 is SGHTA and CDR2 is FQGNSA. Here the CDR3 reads CASSLALAGDQETQYF. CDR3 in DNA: TGTGCCAGCAGCTTAGCGCTAGCGGGGGACCAAGAGACCCAGTACTTC.

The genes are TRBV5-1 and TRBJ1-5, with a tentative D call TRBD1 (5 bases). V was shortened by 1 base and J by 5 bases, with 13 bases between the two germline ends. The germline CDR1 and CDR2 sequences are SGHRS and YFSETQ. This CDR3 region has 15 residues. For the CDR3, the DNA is TGCGCCAGCAGCTTGATGGGGCAGGATCATCAGCCCCAGCATTTT. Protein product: CASSLMGQDHQPQHF.

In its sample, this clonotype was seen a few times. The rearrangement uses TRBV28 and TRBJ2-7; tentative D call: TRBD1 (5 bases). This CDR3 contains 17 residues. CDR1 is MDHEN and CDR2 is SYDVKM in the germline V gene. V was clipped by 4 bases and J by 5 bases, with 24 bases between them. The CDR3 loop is CASSSPSGYRRPDEQYF. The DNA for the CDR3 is TGTGCCAGCAGTTCCCCGAGTGGATACAGGCGTCCCGACGAGCAGTACTTC.

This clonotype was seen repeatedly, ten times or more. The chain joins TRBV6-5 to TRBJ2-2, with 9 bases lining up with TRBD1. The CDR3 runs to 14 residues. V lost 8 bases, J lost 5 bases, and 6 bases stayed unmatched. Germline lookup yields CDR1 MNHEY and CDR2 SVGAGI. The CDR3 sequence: CASRRTGVTGELFF. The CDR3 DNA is TGTGCCAGCCGTCGGACAGGGGTTACCGGGGAGCTGTTTTTT.

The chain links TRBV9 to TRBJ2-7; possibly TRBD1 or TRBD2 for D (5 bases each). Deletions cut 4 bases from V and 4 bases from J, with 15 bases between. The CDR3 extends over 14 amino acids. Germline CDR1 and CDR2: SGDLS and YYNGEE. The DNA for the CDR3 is TGTGCCAGCAGCCCCCTAATAGGGGAGTACGAGCAGTACTTC. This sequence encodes CASSPLIGEYEQYF. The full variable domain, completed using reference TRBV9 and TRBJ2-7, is DSGVTQTPKHLITATGQRVTLRCSPRSGDLSVYWYQQSLDQGLQFLIQYYNGEERAKGNILERFSAQQFPDLHSELNLSSLELGDSALYFCASSPLIGEYEQYFGPGTRLTVT.

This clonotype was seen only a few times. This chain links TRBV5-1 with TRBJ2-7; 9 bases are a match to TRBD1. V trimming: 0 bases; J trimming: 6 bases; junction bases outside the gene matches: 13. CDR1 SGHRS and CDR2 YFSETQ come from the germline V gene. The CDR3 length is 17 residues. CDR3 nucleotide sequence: TGCGCCAGCAGCTTGGGATTTTGGGACAGGGCCTCGAGCGAGCAGTACTTC. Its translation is CASSLGFWDRASSEQYF.

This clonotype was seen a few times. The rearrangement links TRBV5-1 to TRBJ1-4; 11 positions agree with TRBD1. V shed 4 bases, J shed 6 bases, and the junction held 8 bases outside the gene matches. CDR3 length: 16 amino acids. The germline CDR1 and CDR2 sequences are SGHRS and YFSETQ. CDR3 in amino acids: CASSEGTGGGYEKLFF. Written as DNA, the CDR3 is TGCGCCAGCAGCGAAGGGACAGGGGGGGGATATGAAAAACTGTTTTTT.